The rows below give T cell receptor beta chains drawn from one sample of a study of cytomegalovirus exposure and HLA in healthy donors. Profiling relied on immunoSEQ multiplex PCR, and the TCRdb table lists in-frame clones only, not all of them. The profile shows hundreds of thousands of clones, less than 95% of them singletons. The specimen sequenced was PBMCs. All receptors come from a woman in her twenties or thirties in good health and CMV-seronegative. Each CDR3 is given with its conserved first and last residue. A D gene is named only where the DNA matches it firmly.

d_gene: .; j_gene: TRBJ2-7; v_gene: TRBV28; CDR3aa: CASRGGPRYEQYF; CDR3nt: TGTGCCAGCAGGGGTGGACCCCGCTACGAGCAGTACTTC
d_gene: TRBD2; j_gene: TRBJ2-5; v_gene: TRBV6-5; CDR3aa: CASRGTSGVQETQYF; CDR3nt: TGTGCCAGCAGGGGGACTAGCGGGGTACAAGAGACCCAGTACTTC
d_gene: TRBD1; j_gene: TRBJ2-7; v_gene: TRBV11-2; CDR3aa: CASSLPTGGGEQYF; CDR3nt: TGTGCCAGCAGCTTACCTACAGGGGGCGGCGAGCAGTACTTC
d_gene: .; j_gene: TRBJ2-3; v_gene: TRBV5-4; CDR3aa: CASSLAAVADTQYF; CDR3nt: TGTGCCAGCAGCTTGGCGGCCGTAGCAGATACGCAGTATTTT
d_gene: TRBD1; j_gene: TRBJ1-4; v_gene: TRBV4-3; CDR3aa: CASSQQLLPRDRALLDEKLFF; CDR3nt: TGCGCCAGCAGCCAGCAACTCCTACCCCGGGACAGGGCCTTATTAGATGAAAAACTGTTTTTT
d_gene: .; j_gene: TRBJ2-7; v_gene: TRBV11-2; CDR3aa: CASSFSNSAYEQYF; CDR3nt: TGTGCCAGCAGCTTTTCAAACTCTGCTTACGAGCAGTACTTC
d_gene: .; j_gene: TRBJ2-3; v_gene: TRBV15; CDR3aa: CATSSPGITSTDTQYF; CDR3nt: TGTGCCACCAGCAGCCCTGGGATTACTAGCACAGATACGCAGTATTTT
d_gene: .; j_gene: TRBJ2-1; v_gene: TRBV27; CDR3aa: CASSLGGQTYNEQFF; CDR3nt: TGTGCCAGCAGTTTGGGGGGGCAGACCTACAATGAGCAGTTCTTC
d_gene: .; j_gene: TRBJ2-5; v_gene: TRBV19; CDR3aa: CASSIPSGQETQYF; CDR3nt: TGTGCCAGTAGTATACCCAGCGGACAAGAGACCCAGTACTTC
d_gene: .; j_gene: TRBJ2-7; v_gene: TRBV7-6; CDR3aa: CASSGRLADLREQYF; CDR3nt: TGTGCCAGCAGCGGACGGTTAGCTGACCTTCGGGAGCAGTACTTC
d_gene: .; j_gene: TRBJ2-1; v_gene: TRBV7-8; CDR3aa: CASSLGPDNEQFF; CDR3nt: TGTGCCAGCAGCTTAGGTCCCGACAATGAGCAGTTCTTC